This TCR beta chain was recorded in a study of T cells after yellow fever vaccination. Trimming pared 5 bases from V and 4 bases from J, leaving 15 bases between. The CDR3 extends over 13 amino acids. Germline CDR1 is DFQATT and CDR2 is SNEGSKA (reference sequence). As for this clonotype: The antigen remains unidentified.

TCRdb reprocessed the 5' RACE reads with MiXCR, giving one entry per CDR3 protein. This table has about 73,000 distinct CDR3 sequences, around 7.3% appearing once. Study-level findings and limits: Within FACS-sorted repertoires, abundant clonotypes contaminating from the bulk population could be present.

The clonotype originates from a man under 40 who received the YFV17D yellow fever vaccine. The specimen was CD8+ T cells sorted from PBMCs, collected on the day of the yellow fever booster vaccination. V and J are TRBV20-1 and TRBJ2-7; the D is unclear. CDR3 sequence: CSASRVSNYEQYF. The CDR3 bases are TGCAGTGCTTCTCGGGTCTCTAATTACGAGCAGTACTTC.